The 32 T cell receptor beta chains below were found in one sample sequenced in a study of vaccination effects on CD4 cells after COVID-19. The antigens these receptors bind are not known. Data came from immunoSEQ multiplex PCR; TCRdb stores just in-frame clones and leaves some out. The table records 60,000 to 85,000 clones, over 70% of them present only once. Before sequencing took place, the ViraFEST assay used viral peptide pools to expand antigen-specific CD4+ T cells. Having been cultured for ten to eleven days, the cells underwent CD4+ T cell isolation. Of the BNT162b2 and mRNA-1273 vaccines, participants received two doses of one or the other. Specimen: CD4+ T cells from PBMCs cultured with HCoV-229E spike peptides, collected after COVID-19 vaccination. The receptors were gathered from a human donor who received a COVID-19 vaccine.

The chain uses TRBV2 and TRBJ2-5; 11 bases are a match to TRBD2. V lost 7 bases and J lost 4; bases outside the gene matches: 5. In germline, CDR1 is SNHLY, CDR2 FYNNEI. This CDR3 has 14 amino acids. The CDR3 sequence is CASNSGGAPETQYF. The CDR3 region has the DNA TGTGCCAGCAATAGCGGGGGGGCCCCAGAGACCCAGTACTTC.

The J gene is TRBJ1-2, the V gene TRBV6-5; maybe TRBD1 (5 bases). V dropped 2 bases and J dropped 1 base, with 11 bases sitting between them. The germline gives CDR1 MNHEY, CDR2 SVGAGI. The CDR3 runs to 15 residues. The CDR3 protein is CASSYIRDRNYGYTF. Here the CDR3 DNA reads TGTGCCAGCAGTTACATCAGGGATCGTAACTATGGCTACACCTTC.

CDR3 amino acids: CASSLGPLGAAGETQYF. DNA for the CDR3: TGCGCCAGCAGCTTGGGACCTCTCGGGGCAGCAGGGGAGACCCAGTACTTC. The chain has TRBV5-1 and TRBJ2-5, with D perhaps TRBD1 or TRBD2 (5 bases each). CDR1 and CDR2 from the germline V gene are SGHRS and YFSETQ. This CDR3 has 17 residues. The germline V and J ends were trimmed by 0 bases and 5 bases, with 20 bases remaining between them.

The rearrangement uses TRBV19 and TRBJ1-6, with D possibly TRBD1 on 6 matching bases. Germline V lookup: CDR1 LNHDA, CDR2 SQIVND (reference sequence). V shed 7 bases and J shed 5 bases, with 18 bases lying between them. The CDR3 loop spans 16 amino acids. CDR3 in DNA: TGTGCCAGTAAAGGCAGAACGGGACAACATAATTCACCCCTCCACTTT. Encoded protein: CASKGRTGQHNSPLHF.

The chain has TRBV12-5 and TRBJ2-5; 8 bases match TRBD1. CDR1 is LGHNT and CDR2 is FRNRAP in the germline V gene. The CDR3 runs to 13 residues. Unmatched junction bases numbered 6, after V lost 6 bases and J lost 6 bases. CDR3 DNA: TGTGCTAGTGGAGCAGGGGGCTGGAAGACCCAGTACTTC. Residues: CASGAGGWKTQYF. Full variable domain (rest looked up from reference TRBV12-5 and TRBJ2-5): DARVTQTPRHKVTEMGQEVTMRCQPILGHNTVFWYRQTMMQGLELLAYFRNRAPLDDSGMPKDRFSAEMPDATLATLKIQPSEPRDSAVYFCASGAGGWKTQYFGPGTRLLVL.

The chain carries TRBV9 and TRBJ2-2; 7 bases are shared with TRBD1. CDR1 is SGDLS, CDR2 YYNGEE, per germline. V lost 3 bases to trimming and J lost 2 bases; unmatched junction nucleotides: 4. This CDR3 comprises 15 residues. CDR3 residues: CASSETGFNTGELFF. The CDR3 coding sequence is TGTGCCAGCAGCGAGACAGGGTTTAACACCGGGGAGCTGTTTTTT. Looking up the rest from reference TRBV9 and TRBJ2-2 gives the full variable domain: DSGVTQTPKHLITATGQRVTLRCSPRSGDLSVYWYQQSLDQGLQFLIQYYNGEERAKGNILERFSAQQFPDLHSELNLSSLELGDSALYFCASSETGFNTGELFFGEGSRLTVL.

The rearrangement joins TRBV7-2 to TRBJ1-6; TRBD1 matches at 7 bases. V gave up 5 bases and J gave up 7 bases; unmatched junction bases: 5. The CDR3 is 14 residues long. Germline values: CDR1 SGHTA, CDR2 FQGNSA. DNA of the CDR3: TGTGCCAGCAGCCCTACGGGACAGAATTCACCCCTCCACTTT. Translated: CASSPTGQNSPLHF.

There are a few counts of this clone. This chain uses TRBV24-1 with TRBJ2-4, with D possibly TRBD1 on 6 matching bases. The V and J ends lost 4 bases and 7 bases respectively, with 13 bases between them. CDR1 is KGHDR, CDR2 SFDVKD, per germline. The CDR3 contains 14 residues. The CDR3 loop reads CATSDQGKGNIQYF. CDR3 coding DNA: TGTGCCACCAGTGACCAGGGGAAGGGGAACATTCAGTACTTC.

The V call is TRBV6-5, the J call TRBJ1-1, with 7 bases lining up with TRBD1. CDR1 is MNHEY and CDR2 is SVGAGI in the germline V gene. Germline trimming cut 8 bases from V and 1 base from J; bases unmatched to any gene: 4. There are 13 residues in the CDR3. CDR3 coding DNA: TGTGCCAGCCAAAGACAGGGGAACACTGAAGCTTTCTTT. It yields the protein CASQRQGNTEAFF.

The rearrangement joins TRBV3-1 (or the pseudogene TRBV3-2) to TRBJ1-1; no clear D gene. Germline CDR1 LGHDT, CDR2 YNNKEL (reference sequence). V was trimmed by 2 bases and J by 1 base, leaving 8 bases between them. The CDR3 sequence is 14 residues long. CDR3 DNA sequence: TGTGCCAGCAGCCAACTACGGACGAACACTGAAGCTTTCTTT. Translated, it gives CASSQLRTNTEAFF.

This clone was counted between two and nine times. For the CDR3, the DNA is TGCAGTGGAAAGGGGGACACTGAAGCTTTCTTT. Protein product: CSGKGDTEAFF. The chain recombines TRBV20-1 with TRBJ1-1, with a possible D match to TRBD1 (6 bases). Germline lookup yields CDR1 DFQATT and CDR2 SNEGSKA (reference sequence). The CDR3 is made up of 11 amino acids. Trimming took 7 bases from V and 3 from J, leaving 9 bases between them.

This chain uses TRBV7-8 with TRBJ2-1; D is uncertain. The V end lost 5 bases, the J end lost 5 bases, and 22 bases lay between the germline ends. The CDR3 totals 17 residues. The germline CDR1 and CDR2 sequences are SGHVS and FQNEAQ. The CDR3 DNA follows: TGTGCCAGCAGCCCCGGGCGGTTGGCGATTAGGAACAATGAGCAGTTCTTC. It specifies CASSPGRLAIRNNEQFF.

The gene calls are TRBV6-1 and TRBJ1-5; D ambiguous. The CDR3 runs to 12 residues. Trimming shortened V by 6 bases and J by 8 bases, and 11 bases separated the two germline ends. Germline V CDR1 and CDR2: MNHNS, SASEGT. CDR3 DNA: TGTGCCAGCAGCCGCGGGGAAGAGCCCCAGCATTTT. Protein product: CASSRGEEPQHF.

V usage is TRBV11-1 and J usage is TRBJ2-2, with 8 nucleotides matching TRBD2. Unmatched junction bases numbered 6, after V lost 6 bases and J lost 6 bases. CDR3 length: 14 residues. The germline CDR1 and CDR2 sequences are SGHAT and FQDESV (reference sequence). The CDR3 bases are TGTGCCAGCAGGCGGGGGGCTCCAGCCGGGGAGCTGTTTTTT. As protein: CASRRGAPAGELFF.

J is TRBJ1-2 and V is TRBV19, with D unclear. The germline V and J ends were trimmed by 10 bases and 10 bases, with 10 bases remaining between them. CDR1 and CDR2 (germline): LNHDA, SQIVND (reference sequence). The CDR3 extends over 9 amino acids. Here the CDR3 DNA reads TGTGCCACACCCTGGGACTACACCTTC. Translated, it gives CATPWDYTF.

The CDR3 coding sequence is TGTGCCAGCTCAGGGACCTCTGGCTATGGCTACACCTTC. This gives the protein CASSGTSGYGYTF. The chain joins TRBV18 to TRBJ1-2, with D possibly matching TRBD1 (5 bases). The CDR3 consists of 13 residues. The germline V gene has CDR1 KGHSH and CDR2 LQKENI. Between the trimmed V and J ends, which lost 5 bases and 4 bases, there was a span of 11 bases.

The rearrangement joins TRBV6-5 to TRBJ1-3, with no clear D. Germline V gene data show CDR1 as MNHEY and CDR2 as SVGAGI. The CDR3 covers 15 residues. Between the trimmed V and J ends, which lost 6 bases and 1 base, there was a span of 13 bases. The CDR3 region is CASSPSFGSGNTIYF. The CDR3, as DNA: TGTGCCAGCAGCCCCTCTTTTGGGTCTGGAAACACCATATATTTT.

This rearrangement joins TRBV25-1 to TRBJ2-5, with D uncertain. The CDR3 runs to 14 residues. V lost 0 bases and J 2 bases, leaving 7 bases between the germline ends. Looked up from germline, CDR1 is MGHDK and CDR2 is SYGVNS. The DNA for the CDR3 is TGTGCCAGCAGTGAATACGTATTACAAGAGACCCAGTACTTC. Translation: CASSEYVLQETQYF.

This chain connects TRBV28 to TRBJ1-2, with a weak D call TRBD1 (5 bases). The germline gives CDR1 MDHEN, CDR2 SYDVKM. Trimming stripped 4 bases from V and 8 bases from J, with 26 bases between. This CDR3 is 17 amino acids long. In nucleotides, the CDR3 is TGTGCCAGCAGTTCCCCATCGAGTGAGGGGCCTGTCGCGGGCTACACCTTC. This encodes CASSSPSSEGPVAGYTF.

The rearrangement links TRBV5-1 to TRBJ1-2, with 9 bases aligning to TRBD1. The CDR3 loop spans 13 amino acids. The J segment lost 7 bases and the V segment lost 3 bases, leaving 4 bases of the junction unmatched. Germline lookup yields CDR1 SGHRS and CDR2 YFSETQ. Written as DNA, the CDR3 is TGCGCCAGCAGCTGGACAGGGGAACGTGGCTACACCTTC. Its protein is CASSWTGERGYTF.

The rearrangement uses TRBV7-2 and TRBJ2-1; no firm D call. The CDR3 loop spans 14 amino acids. CDR1 is SGHTA and CDR2 is FQGNSA in the germline V gene. Deletions cut 5 bases from V and 0 bases from J, with 8 bases between. The CDR3 DNA reads as TGTGCCAGCAGCCCCGGAAGCTCCTACAATGAGCAGTTCTTC. Translation gives CASSPGSSYNEQFF.

The chain combines TRBV9 with TRBJ1-2; 7 bases are shared with TRBD1. The trim removed 4 bases at V and 4 bases at J, leaving 7 bases unmatched. Germline CDR1 SGDLS, CDR2 YYNGEE. This CDR3 is 14 amino acids long. This CDR3 reads CASSFQGEAYGYTF. CDR3 nucleotide sequence: TGTGCCAGCAGCTTTCAGGGGGAGGCCTATGGCTACACCTTC.

The genes are TRBV28 and TRBJ2-1, with D hard to call. This CDR3 region has 12 residues. V shed 3 bases and J shed 6 bases, with 6 bases lying between them. The germline V gene encodes CDR1 MDHEN and CDR2 SYDVKM. CDR3 DNA sequence: TGTGCCAGCAGTTTGGCGCCCAATGAGCAGTTCTTC. Its translation: CASSLAPNEQFF. The full variable domain, completed using reference TRBV28 and TRBJ2-1, is DVKVTQSSRYLVKRTGEKVFLECVQDMDHENMFWYRQDPGLGLRLIYFSYDVKMKEKGDIPEGYSVSREKKERFSLILESASTNQTSMYLCASSLAPNEQFFGPGTRLTVL.

This chain joins TRBV10-3 and TRBJ1-2; D is unclear. The CDR3 consists of 14 residues. V was trimmed by 6 bases and J by 8 bases, leaving 19 bases between them. Germline loops: CDR1 ENHRY, CDR2 SYGVKD. CDR3 DNA: TGTGCCATCAGAAGAGGCGTTGAGGTCTGGGGCTACACCTTC. Translating gives CAIRRGVEVWGYTF.

The chain recombines TRBV5-4 with TRBJ1-6; D uncertain. CDR3 length: 14 amino acids. Trimming left V 0 bases short and J 7 bases short, with 8 bases between. Looked up from germline, CDR1 is SGHNT and CDR2 is YYREEE (reference sequence). The DNA of the CDR3 is TGTGCCAGCAGCTTGGACGGAGTAAATTCACCCCTCCACTTT. Translated, it gives CASSLDGVNSPLHF. Based on the CDR3 plus reference TRBV5-4 and TRBJ1-6, the full variable domain is ETGVTQSPTHLIKTRGQQVTLRCSSQSGHNTVSWYQQALGQGPQFIFQYYREEENGRGNFPPRFSGLQFPNYSSELNVNALELDDSALYLCASSLDGVNSPLHFGNGTRLTVT.

Points on this clone: The junction shows a germline mismatch at one end, possibly a read error. This rearrangement joins TRBV14 to TRBJ1-3; D not resolved. In germline, CDR1 is SGHDN, CDR2 FVKESK. The CDR3 is 12 amino acids. The CDR3 sequence: CASSQIYKGPLF. Written as DNA, the CDR3 is TGTGCCAGCAGCCAAATCTATAAGGGTCCCCTATTT.

The chain combines TRBV11-2 with TRBJ2-1, with 8 bases lining up with TRBD2. This CDR3 spans 16 amino acids. With 1 base clipped from V and 4 bases from J, the junction kept 6 bases outside the gene matches. Germline-derived CDR1 and CDR2 are SGHAT and FQNNGV. The CDR3 DNA reads as TGTGCCAGCAGCTTAGGGCCTCAGCGGGGGTACAATGAGCAGTTCTTC. Its translation: CASSLGPQRGYNEQFF.

The chain couples TRBV6-5 to TRBJ1-6; weak D call: TRBD1 (6 bases). This CDR3 spans 15 amino acids. Trimming removed 1 base at V and 13 bases at J, with 17 bases between. The germline CDR1 and CDR2 sequences are MNHEY and SVGAGI. CDR3 amino acids: CASSYLGRRGTPLHF. For the CDR3, the DNA is TGTGCCAGCAGTTACTTGGGACGAAGGGGGACTCCCCTCCACTTT.

The chain is built from TRBV7-9 and TRBJ1-6; D is unclear. Germline loops: CDR1 SEHNR, CDR2 FQNEAQ (reference sequence). The CDR3 covers 15 residues. Trimming left V 4 bases short and J 10 bases short, with 17 bases between. The CDR3 sequence: CASSCTTDLESPLHF. The DNA of the CDR3 is TGTGCCAGCAGCTGCACGACGGATTTGGAGTCACCCCTCCACTTT.

The rearrangement uses TRBV3-1 (or the pseudogene TRBV3-2) and TRBJ2-3, with 9 bases fitting TRBD2. CDR3 length equals 15 residues. Losses at the gene ends were 1 base for V and 5 bases for J; bases not matched to a gene: 4. Germline-derived CDR1 and CDR2 are LGHDT and YNNKEL (reference sequence). The CDR3 is CASSQVWRGGDTQYF. The CDR3 nucleotides read TGTGCCAGCAGCCAAGTTTGGCGGGGGGGAGATACGCAGTATTTT.

The rearrangement joins TRBV5-8 to TRBJ1-1, with a tentative D call TRBD1 (6 bases). V lost 7 bases and J lost 5, with 21 bases in between. Germline loops: CDR1 SGHTS, CDR2 YDEGEE. This CDR3 contains 15 residues. The CDR3 coding sequence is TGTGCCAGCCCAGATCTAACAGGGCGTCGGACTGAAGCTTTCTTT. Protein sequence: CASPDLTGRRTEAFF. Full variable domain (remainder filled in from reference TRBV5-8 and TRBJ1-1): EAGVTQSPTHLIKTRGQQATLRCSPISGHTSVYWYQQALGLGLQFLLWYDEGEERNRGNFPPRFSGRQFPNYSSELNVNALELEDSALYLCASPDLTGRRTEAFFGQGTRLTVV.

The rearrangement links TRBV7-3 to TRBJ2-7, with a possible D match to TRBD2 (6 bases). In germline, CDR1 is SGHTA, CDR2 FQGTGA. CDR3 length: 13 amino acids. Trimming removed 6 bases from V and 9 bases from J, with 18 bases in between. CDR3 in amino acids: CASRYERASRQYV. The CDR3 DNA reads TGTGCCAGCAGGTACGAGCGGGCCTCTCGGCAGTACGTC.